This TCR beta chain was found in a study of T cells in Graves' hyperthyroidism and ophthalmopathy. Study results and limitations: A model built on 13 V-J features separated ophthalmopathy from stable hyperthyroidism.

Germline values: CDR1 MDHEN, CDR2 SYDVKM. The CDR3 contains 17 residues. The V gene lost 2 bases and the J gene lost 0 bases, with 14 bases spanning the gap. TCR beta CDR3 regions were amplified from RNA. Initially, a first-round RT-PCR of the TCR CDR3 employed the HTBI primer set. A single record per CDR3 protein comes from TCRdb applying MiXCR to the multiplex PCR reads. The data contain 500,000 to 650,000 distinct CDR3 sequences, approximately 20% of them singletons. Clinical symptoms, serum thyroxine, TRAb, thyroid ultrasound and orbital computed tomography established diagnosis. Comments on this clonotype: The antigen is unknown.

The TCR originated in a middle-aged man with Graves' ophthalmopathy. The sample consisted of blood. This sequence joins TRBV28 and TRBJ1-3; maybe TRBD1 (6 bases). The CDR3 reads CASSLSSTGSSGNTIYF. The CDR3 nucleotides are TGTGCCAGCAGTTTAAGCTCAACAGGGAGCTCTGGAAACACCATATATTTT.